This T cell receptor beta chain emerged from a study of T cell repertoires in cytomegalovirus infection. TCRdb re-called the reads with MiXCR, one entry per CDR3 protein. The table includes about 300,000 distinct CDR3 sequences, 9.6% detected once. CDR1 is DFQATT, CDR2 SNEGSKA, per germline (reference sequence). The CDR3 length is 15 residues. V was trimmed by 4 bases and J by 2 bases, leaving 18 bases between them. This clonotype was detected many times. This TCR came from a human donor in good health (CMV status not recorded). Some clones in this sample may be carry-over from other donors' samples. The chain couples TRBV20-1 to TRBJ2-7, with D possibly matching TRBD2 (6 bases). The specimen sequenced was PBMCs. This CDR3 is CSATWGVAATYEQYF. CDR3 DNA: TGCAGTGCTACCTGGGGGGTAGCGGCTACCTACGAGCAGTACTTC.